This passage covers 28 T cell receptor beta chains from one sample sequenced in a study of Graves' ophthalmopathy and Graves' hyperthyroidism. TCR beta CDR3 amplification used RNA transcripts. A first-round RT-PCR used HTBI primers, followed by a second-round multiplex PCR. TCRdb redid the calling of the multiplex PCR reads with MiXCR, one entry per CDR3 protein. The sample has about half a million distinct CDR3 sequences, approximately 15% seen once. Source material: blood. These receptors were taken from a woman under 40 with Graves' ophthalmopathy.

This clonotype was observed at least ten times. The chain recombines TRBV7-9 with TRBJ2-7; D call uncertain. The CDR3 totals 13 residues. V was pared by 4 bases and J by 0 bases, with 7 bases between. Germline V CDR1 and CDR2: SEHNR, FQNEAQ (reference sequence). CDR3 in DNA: TGTGCCAGCAGCTCGCAGAACTCCTACGAGCAGTACTTC. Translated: CASSSQNSYEQYF.

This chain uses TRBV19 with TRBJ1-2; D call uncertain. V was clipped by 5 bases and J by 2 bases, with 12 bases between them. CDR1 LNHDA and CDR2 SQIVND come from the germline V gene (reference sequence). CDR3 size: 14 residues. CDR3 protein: CASSLFGENYGYTF. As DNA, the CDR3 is TGTGCCAGTAGTCTCTTTGGAGAAAACTATGGCTACACCTTC.

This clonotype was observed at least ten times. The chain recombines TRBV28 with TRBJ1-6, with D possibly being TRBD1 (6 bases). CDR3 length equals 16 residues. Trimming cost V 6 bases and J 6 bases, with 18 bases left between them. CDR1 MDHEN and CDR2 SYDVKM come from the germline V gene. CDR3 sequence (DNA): TGTGCCAGCAGCTTCCCCCCGGGACACCGTAATTCACCCCTCCACTTT. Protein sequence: CASSFPPGHRNSPLHF.

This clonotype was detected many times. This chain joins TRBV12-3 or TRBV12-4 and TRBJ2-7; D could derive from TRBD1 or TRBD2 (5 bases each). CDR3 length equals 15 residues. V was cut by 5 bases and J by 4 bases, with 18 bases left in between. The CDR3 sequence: CASSTGTFSVYEQYF. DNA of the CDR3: TGTGCCAGCAGTACCGGGACGTTTAGTGTATACGAGCAGTACTTC.

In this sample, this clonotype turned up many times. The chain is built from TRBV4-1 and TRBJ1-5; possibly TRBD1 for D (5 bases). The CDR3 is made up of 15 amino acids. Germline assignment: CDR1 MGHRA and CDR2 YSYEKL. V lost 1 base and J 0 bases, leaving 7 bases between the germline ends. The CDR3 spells CASSQAGPSNQPQHF. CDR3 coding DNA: TGCGCCAGCAGCCAAGCAGGGCCTAGCAATCAGCCCCAGCATTTT.

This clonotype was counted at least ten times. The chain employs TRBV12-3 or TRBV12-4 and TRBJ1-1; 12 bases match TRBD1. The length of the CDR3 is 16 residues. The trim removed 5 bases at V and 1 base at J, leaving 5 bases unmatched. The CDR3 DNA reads TGTGCCAGCAGTGCCGGGACAGGGGGCGCGAACACTGAAGCTTTCTTT. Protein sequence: CASSAGTGGANTEAFF.

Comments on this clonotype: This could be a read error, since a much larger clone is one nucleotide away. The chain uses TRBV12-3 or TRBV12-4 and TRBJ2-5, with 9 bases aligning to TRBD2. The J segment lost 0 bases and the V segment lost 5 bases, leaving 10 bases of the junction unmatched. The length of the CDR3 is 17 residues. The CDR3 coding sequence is TGTGCCAGCAGTCAATTAGCGGGGGCCAAGTACCAAGAGACCCAGTACTTC. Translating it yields CASSQLAGAKYQETQYF.

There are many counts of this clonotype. CDR3 coding DNA: TGCAGTGCTTACAGGGTGGGGAGGAACACTGAAGCTTTCTTT. Protein: CSAYRVGRNTEAFF. The chain joins TRBV20-1 to TRBJ1-1; D possibly corresponds to TRBD1 (6 bases). Germline V lookup: CDR1 DFQATT, CDR2 SNEGSKA (reference sequence). The V end was cut by 5 bases, the J end by 1 base, with 14 bases between. The CDR3 length is 14 residues.

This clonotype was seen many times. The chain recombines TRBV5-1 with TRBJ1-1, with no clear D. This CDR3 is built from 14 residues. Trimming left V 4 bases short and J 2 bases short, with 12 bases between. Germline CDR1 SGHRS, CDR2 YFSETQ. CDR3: CASSLEGYNTEAFF. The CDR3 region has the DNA TGCGCCAGCAGCCTCGAAGGGTATAACACTGAAGCTTTCTTT.

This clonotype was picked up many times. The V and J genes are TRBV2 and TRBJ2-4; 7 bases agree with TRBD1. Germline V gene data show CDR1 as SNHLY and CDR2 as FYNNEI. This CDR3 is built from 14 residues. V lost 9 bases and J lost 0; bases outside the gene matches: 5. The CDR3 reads CARDREQAKNIQYF. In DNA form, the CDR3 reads TGTGCCAGAGACAGGGAACAAGCCAAAAACATTCAGTACTTC.

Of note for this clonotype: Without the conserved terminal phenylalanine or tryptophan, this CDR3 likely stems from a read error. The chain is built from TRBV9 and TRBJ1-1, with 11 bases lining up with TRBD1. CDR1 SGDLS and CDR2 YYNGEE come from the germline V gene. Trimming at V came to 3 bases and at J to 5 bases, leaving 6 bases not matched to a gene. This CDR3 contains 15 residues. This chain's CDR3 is CASSGSGQGGTEAFS. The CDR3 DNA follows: TGTGCCAGCAGCGGATCGGGACAGGGGGGGACTGAAGCTTTCTCT.

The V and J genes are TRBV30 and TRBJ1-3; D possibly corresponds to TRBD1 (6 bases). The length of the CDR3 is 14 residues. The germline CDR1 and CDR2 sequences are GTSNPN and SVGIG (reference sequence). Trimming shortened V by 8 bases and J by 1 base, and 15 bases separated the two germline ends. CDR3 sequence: CAGDRRESGNTIYF. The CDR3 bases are TGTGCCGGAGACAGGAGAGAGTCTGGAAACACCATATATTTT.

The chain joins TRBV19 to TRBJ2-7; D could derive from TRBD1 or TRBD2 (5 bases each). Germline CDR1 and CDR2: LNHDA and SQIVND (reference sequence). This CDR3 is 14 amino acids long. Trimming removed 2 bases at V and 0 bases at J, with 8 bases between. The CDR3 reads CASSIRDPSYEQYF. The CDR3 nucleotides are TGTGCCAGTAGTATAAGGGACCCCTCCTACGAGCAGTACTTC. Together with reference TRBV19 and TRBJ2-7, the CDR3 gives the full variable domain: DGGITQSPKYLFRKEGQNVTLSCEQNLNHDAMYWYRQDPGQGLRLIYYSQIVNDFQKGDIAEGYSVSREKKESFPLTVTSAQKNPTAFYLCASSIRDPSYEQYFGPGTRLTVT.

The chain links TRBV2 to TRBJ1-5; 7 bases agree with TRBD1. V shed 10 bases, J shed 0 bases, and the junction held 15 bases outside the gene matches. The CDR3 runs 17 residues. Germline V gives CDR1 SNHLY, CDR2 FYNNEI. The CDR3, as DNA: TGTGCCACCCGTCGGGGAGGGGGCGGATATAGCAATCAGCCCCAGCATTTT. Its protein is CATRRGGGGYSNQPQHF.

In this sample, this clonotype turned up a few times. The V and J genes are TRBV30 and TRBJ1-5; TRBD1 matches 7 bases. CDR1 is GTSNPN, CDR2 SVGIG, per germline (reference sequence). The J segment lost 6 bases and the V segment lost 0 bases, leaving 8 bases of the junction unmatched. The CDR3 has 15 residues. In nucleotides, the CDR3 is TGTGCCTGGAGTGTTGGGGCAGGGGGGTCTCAGCCCCAGCATTTT. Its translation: CAWSVGAGGSQPQHF.

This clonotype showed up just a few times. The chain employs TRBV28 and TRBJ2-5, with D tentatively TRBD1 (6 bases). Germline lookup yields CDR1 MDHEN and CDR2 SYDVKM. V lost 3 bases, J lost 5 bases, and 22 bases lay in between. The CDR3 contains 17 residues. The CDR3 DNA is TGTGCCAGCAGTTTTCTGGGAATGCAGGGGATTGGTGAGACCCAGTACTTC. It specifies CASSFLGMQGIGETQYF.

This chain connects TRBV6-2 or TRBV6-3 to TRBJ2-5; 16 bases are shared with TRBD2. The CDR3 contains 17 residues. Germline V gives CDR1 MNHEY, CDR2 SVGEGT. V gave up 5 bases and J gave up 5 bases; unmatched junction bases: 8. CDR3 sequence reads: CASSPGTSGGALETQYF. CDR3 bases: TGTGCCAGCAGTCCCGGGACTAGCGGGGGGGCCCTCGAGACCCAGTACTTC.

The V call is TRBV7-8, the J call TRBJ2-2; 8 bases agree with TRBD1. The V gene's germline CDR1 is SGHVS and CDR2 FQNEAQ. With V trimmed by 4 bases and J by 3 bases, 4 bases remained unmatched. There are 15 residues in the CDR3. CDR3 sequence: CASSSQGADTGELFF. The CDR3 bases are TGTGCCAGCAGCTCGCAGGGGGCCGACACCGGGGAGCTGTTTTTT.

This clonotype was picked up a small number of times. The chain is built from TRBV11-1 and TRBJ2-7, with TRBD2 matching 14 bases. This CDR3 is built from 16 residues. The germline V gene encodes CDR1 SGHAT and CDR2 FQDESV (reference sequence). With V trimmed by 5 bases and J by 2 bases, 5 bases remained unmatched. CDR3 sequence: CASSGRGLAGAYEQYF. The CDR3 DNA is TGTGCCAGCAGCGGAAGGGGACTAGCGGGAGCCTACGAGCAGTACTTC.

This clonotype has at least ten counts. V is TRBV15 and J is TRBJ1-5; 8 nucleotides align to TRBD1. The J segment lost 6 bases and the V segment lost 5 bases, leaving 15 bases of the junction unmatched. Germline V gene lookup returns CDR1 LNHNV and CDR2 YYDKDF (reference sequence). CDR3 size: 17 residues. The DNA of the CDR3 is TGTGCCACCAGCTCCCGACAGGGGAGTACCCTCGGTCAGCCCCAGCATTTT. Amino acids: CATSSRQGSTLGQPQHF.

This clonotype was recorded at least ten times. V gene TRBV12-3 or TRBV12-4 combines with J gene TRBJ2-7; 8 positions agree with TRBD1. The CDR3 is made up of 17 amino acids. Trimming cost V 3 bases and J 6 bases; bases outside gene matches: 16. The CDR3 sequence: CASSLRQGHGLGLEQYF. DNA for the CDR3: TGTGCCAGCAGTTTGAGACAGGGGCACGGGCTAGGGCTCGAGCAGTACTTC.

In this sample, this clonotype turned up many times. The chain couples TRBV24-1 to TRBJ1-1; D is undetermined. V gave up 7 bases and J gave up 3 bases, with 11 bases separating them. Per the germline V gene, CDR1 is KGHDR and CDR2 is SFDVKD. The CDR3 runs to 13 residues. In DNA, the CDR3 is TGTGCCACCAGAGGCGGGGTGTACACTGAAGCTTTCTTT. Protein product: CATRGGVYTEAFF.

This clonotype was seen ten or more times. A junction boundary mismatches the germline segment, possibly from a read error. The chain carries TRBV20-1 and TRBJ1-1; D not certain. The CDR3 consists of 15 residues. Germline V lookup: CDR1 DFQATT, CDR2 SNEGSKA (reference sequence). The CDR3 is CSARDPSGIGTEAFF. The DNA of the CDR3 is TGCAGCGCTAGAGACCCCTCGGGGATCGGCACTGAAGCTTTCTTT.

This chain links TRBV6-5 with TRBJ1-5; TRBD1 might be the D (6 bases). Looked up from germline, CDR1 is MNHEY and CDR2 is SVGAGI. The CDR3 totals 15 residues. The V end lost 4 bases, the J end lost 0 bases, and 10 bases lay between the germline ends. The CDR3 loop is CASSLTGDSNQPQHF. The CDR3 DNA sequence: TGTGCCAGCAGTTTGACAGGAGATAGCAATCAGCCCCAGCATTTT.

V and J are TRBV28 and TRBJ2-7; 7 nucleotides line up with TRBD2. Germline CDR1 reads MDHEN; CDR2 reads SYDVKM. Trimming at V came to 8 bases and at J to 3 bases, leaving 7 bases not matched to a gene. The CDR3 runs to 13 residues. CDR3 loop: CASGRLADYEQYF. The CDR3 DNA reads TGTGCCAGCGGGCGTCTAGCGGACTACGAGCAGTACTTC.

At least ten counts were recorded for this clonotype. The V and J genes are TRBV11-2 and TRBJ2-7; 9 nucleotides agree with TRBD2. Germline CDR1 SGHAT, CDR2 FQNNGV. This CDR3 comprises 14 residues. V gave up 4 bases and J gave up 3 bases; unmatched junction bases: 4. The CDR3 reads CASSSSGGFYEQYF. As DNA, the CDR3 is TGTGCCAGCAGCTCCAGCGGGGGGTTCTACGAGCAGTACTTC. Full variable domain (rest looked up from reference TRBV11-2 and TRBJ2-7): EAGVAQSPRYKIIEKRQSVAFWCNPISGHATLYWYQQILGQGPKLLIQFQNNGVVDDSQLPKDRFSAERLKGVDSTLKIQPAKLEDSAVYLCASSSSGGFYEQYFGPGTRLTVT.

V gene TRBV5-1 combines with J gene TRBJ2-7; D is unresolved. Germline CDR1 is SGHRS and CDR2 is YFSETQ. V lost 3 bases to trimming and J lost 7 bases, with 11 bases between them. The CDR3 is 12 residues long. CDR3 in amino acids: CASSSQYGEQYF. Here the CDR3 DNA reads TGCGCCAGCAGCTCGCAGTATGGGGAGCAGTACTTC.

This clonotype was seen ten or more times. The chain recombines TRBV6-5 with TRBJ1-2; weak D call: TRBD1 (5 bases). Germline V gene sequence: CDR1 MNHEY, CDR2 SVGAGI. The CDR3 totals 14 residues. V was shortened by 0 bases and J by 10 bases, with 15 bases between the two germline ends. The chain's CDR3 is CASSYSGTRGDYTF. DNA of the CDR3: TGTGCCAGCAGTTACTCAGGGACCCGGGGGGACTACACCTTC.